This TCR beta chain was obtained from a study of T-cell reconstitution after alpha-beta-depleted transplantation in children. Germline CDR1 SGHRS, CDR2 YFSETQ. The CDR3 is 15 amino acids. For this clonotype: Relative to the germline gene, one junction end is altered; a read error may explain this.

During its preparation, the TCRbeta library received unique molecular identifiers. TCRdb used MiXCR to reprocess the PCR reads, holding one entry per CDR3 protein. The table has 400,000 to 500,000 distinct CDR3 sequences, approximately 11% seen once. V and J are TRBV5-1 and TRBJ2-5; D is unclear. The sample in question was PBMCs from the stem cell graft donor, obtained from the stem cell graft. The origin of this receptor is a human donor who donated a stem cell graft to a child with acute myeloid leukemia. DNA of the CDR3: TGTGCCAGCAGCTCGGCCCCAACGAGCCAAGAGACCCAGTACTTC. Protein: CASSSAPTSQETQYF.